What follows are 11 T cell receptor beta chains derived from one specimen sequenced in a study of cytomegalovirus exposure and HLA in healthy donors. PCR amplification relied on 60 Vbeta primers (plus 13 Jbeta primers). Here immunoSEQ multiplex PCR was the method, and the copy in TCRdb shows in-frame clones only, minus some. The sample has about 160,000 clones, and its top ten clones hold 1.6%. What was sequenced was PBMCs. The receptor source for this set is a woman in her forties or fifties in good health and CMV-seronegative.

The genes are TRBV9 and TRBJ2-5, with D possibly matching TRBD2 (6 bases). CDR3 size: 13 residues. Germline V gives CDR1 SGDLS, CDR2 YYNGEE. With 2 bases removed from V and 5 bases from J, the gap between germline ends came to 10 bases. In DNA form, the CDR3 reads TGTGCCAGCAGCGTCCACGGGACTGAGACCCAGTACTTC. Its protein product is CASSVHGTETQYF. Based on the CDR3 plus reference TRBV9 and TRBJ2-5, the full variable domain is DSGVTQTPKHLITATGQRVTLRCSPRSGDLSVYWYQQSLDQGLQFLIQYYNGEERAKGNILERFSAQQFPDLHSELNLSSLELGDSALYFCASSVHGTETQYFGPGTRLLVL.

This sequence joins TRBV6-5 and TRBJ1-5, with D uncertain. The germline CDR1 and CDR2 sequences are MNHEY and SVGAGI. Trimming stripped 5 bases from V and 6 bases from J, with 8 bases between. This CDR3 region has 12 residues. The chain's CDR3 is CASSPPGQPQHF. The CDR3 DNA follows: TGTGCCAGCAGTCCCCCGGGTCAGCCCCAGCATTTT.

The chain couples TRBV6-5 to TRBJ2-3, with a tentative D call TRBD1 (5 bases). Trimming took off 6 bases at V and 1 base at J, with 8 bases between the two ends. CDR1 MNHEY and CDR2 SVGAGI come from the germline V gene. This CDR3 is 13 amino acids long. The CDR3 loop is CASRLRGTDTQYF. For the CDR3, the DNA is TGTGCCAGCAGACTCAGGGGCACAGATACGCAGTATTTT.

Concerning this clone itself: Other nucleotide sequences from this sample produce the same CDR3. J is TRBJ2-5 and V is TRBV7-9, with D possibly being TRBD2 (5 bases). Trimming left V 5 bases short and J 2 bases short, with 21 bases between. The CDR3 length is 17 residues. The germline V gene encodes CDR1 SEHNR and CDR2 FQNEAQ (reference sequence). The DNA for the CDR3 is TGTGCCAGCAGCCATTTATTAGCGCAAACATCTCAAGAGACCCAGTACTTC. This gives the protein CASSHLLAQTSQETQYF.

V gene TRBV2 combines with J gene TRBJ2-5, with D perhaps TRBD2 (6 bases). With 8 bases removed from V and 2 bases from J, the gap between germline ends came to 12 bases. CDR1 and CDR2 (germline): SNHLY, FYNNEI. This CDR3 is built from 13 residues. CDR3 bases: TGTGCCAGCCCCCGGGGGATTCAAGAGACCCAGTACTTC. Its protein product is CASPRGIQETQYF. The full variable domain, its missing parts supplied by reference TRBV2 and TRBJ2-5, is EPEVTQTPSHQVTQMGQEVILRCVPISNHLYFYWYRQILGQKVEFLVSFYNNEISEKSEIFDDQFSVERPDGSNFTLKIRSTKLEDSAMYFCASPRGIQETQYFGPGTRLLVL.

V and J are TRBV4-1 and TRBJ2-7, with TRBD1 identical over 10 bases. Germline loops: CDR1 MGHRA, CDR2 YSYEKL. Trimming at V came to 3 bases and at J to 7 bases, leaving 12 bases not matched to a gene. The CDR3 runs 16 residues. The CDR3 sequence is CASSHPLGQGGLEQYF. The CDR3 DNA is TGCGCCAGCAGCCATCCGCTCGGACAGGGGGGTTTAGAGCAGTACTTC.

The J gene is TRBJ1-1, the V gene TRBV7-2; maybe TRBD1 (6 bases). Germline CDR1 SGHTA, CDR2 FQGNSA. The CDR3 sequence is 14 residues long. Trimming took off 5 bases at V and 4 bases at J, with 14 bases between the two ends. DNA of the CDR3: TGTGCCAGCAGCCCGCAAGGGGGAGTCACTGAAGCTTTCTTT. Amino acids: CASSPQGGVTEAFF.

This rearrangement joins TRBV2 to TRBJ2-7; D possibly corresponds to TRBD1 (6 bases). There are 14 residues in the CDR3. Germline CDR1 is SNHLY and CDR2 is FYNNEI. V was cut by 4 bases and J by 3 bases, with 13 bases left in between. In nucleotides, the CDR3 is TGTGCCAGCAGTGGGGCGCAGGGGATCTACGAGCAGTACTTC. Protein: CASSGAQGIYEQYF. The whole variable domain, remainder taken from reference TRBV2 and TRBJ2-7, is EPEVTQTPSHQVTQMGQEVILRCVPISNHLYFYWYRQILGQKVEFLVSFYNNEISEKSEIFDDQFSVERPDGSNFTLKIRSTKLEDSAMYFCASSGAQGIYEQYFGPGTRLTVT.

The CDR3 DNA follows: TGTGCCAGTAGGGGGGCGGGCAGGGGAGAGACCCAGTACTTC. Its protein product is CASRGAGRGETQYF. This chain joins TRBV19 and TRBJ2-5, with a tentative D call TRBD1 (6 bases). Deletions cut 6 bases from V and 4 bases from J, with 15 bases between. Germline V gives CDR1 LNHDA, CDR2 SQIVND (reference sequence). The CDR3 is made up of 14 amino acids.

The V gene is TRBV18, the J gene TRBJ1-1; maybe TRBD1 (5 bases). This CDR3 is built from 14 residues. Deletions cut 1 base from V and 0 bases from J, with 6 bases between. Per the germline V gene, CDR1 is KGHSH and CDR2 is LQKENI. The DNA for the CDR3 is TGTGCCAGCTCACCACAAGGGGTGAACACTGAAGCTTTCTTT. Translating it yields CASSPQGVNTEAFF.

The chain has TRBV5-6 and TRBJ2-7; 11 nucleotides match TRBD1. Germline values: CDR1 SGHDT, CDR2 YYEEEE. This CDR3 is 14 amino acids long. Trimming cost V 2 bases and J 7 bases; bases outside gene matches: 5. The CDR3 nucleotides are TGTGCCAGCAGCTTCGGACAGGGGGCGCGTGAGCAGTACTTC. Amino acid sequence: CASSFGQGAREQYF.